These 16 T cell receptor beta chains were all obtained from the same sample, sequenced in a study of cytomegalovirus exposure and HLA in healthy donors. Primers for the PCR totalled 60 Vbeta and 13 Jbeta. TCRdb's table, derived via immunoSEQ multiplex PCR, lists solely in-frame clones and lacks some. In the table there are about 190,000 clones, 60% to 80% of which are singletons. Sequencing was done on a sample of PBMCs. Source of these receptors: a woman aged 25 to 45 in good health and CMV-seropositive.

The chain couples TRBV5-4 to TRBJ2-1; D is undetermined. V lost 0 bases and J 0 bases, leaving 10 bases between the germline ends. Germline-derived CDR1 and CDR2 are SGHNT and YYREEE (reference sequence). CDR3 length: 16 amino acids. CDR3 DNA: TGTGCCAGCAGCTTGGGGCCGGGTCCCTCCTACAATGAGCAGTTCTTC. Protein sequence: CASSLGPGPSYNEQFF.

The chain carries TRBV2 and TRBJ1-2; 10 nucleotides line up with TRBD1. The germline V gene has CDR1 SNHLY and CDR2 FYNNEI. The V and J ends lost 3 bases and 7 bases, in that order; junction bases with no gene match: 5. The CDR3 runs 14 residues. In nucleotides, the CDR3 is TGTGCCAGCAGTGAGACAGGGGGCGTAAGTGGCTACACCTTC. Translated: CASSETGGVSGYTF.

The chain uses TRBV5-4 and TRBJ1-1; D might be TRBD1 (6 bases). V was clipped by 4 bases and J by 4 bases, with 11 bases between them. The V gene's germline CDR1 is SGHNT and CDR2 YYREEE (reference sequence). The CDR3 consists of 13 residues. CDR3 sequence: CASSGRGGTEAFF. CDR3 DNA: TGTGCCAGCAGCGGAAGGGGGGGCACTGAAGCTTTCTTT. The whole variable domain, remainder taken from reference TRBV5-4 and TRBJ1-1, is ETGVTQSPTHLIKTRGQQVTLRCSSQSGHNTVSWYQQALGQGPQFIFQYYREEENGRGNFPPRFSGLQFPNYSSELNVNALELDDSALYLCASSGRGGTEAFFGQGTRLTVV.

This clone was detected only a few times. The V call is TRBV27, the J call TRBJ2-1; D is uncertain. Trimming shortened V by 5 bases and J by 2 bases, and 10 bases separated the two germline ends. The CDR3 length is 14 residues. CDR1 and CDR2 from the germline V gene are MNHEY and SMNVEV (reference sequence). The CDR3 nucleotides are TGTGCCAGCAGTGGTACTTTCCCCTACAATGAGCAGTTCTTC. Translation gives CASSGTFPYNEQFF.

The chain uses TRBV28 and TRBJ2-7, with 13 bases lining up with TRBD2. This CDR3 has 14 amino acids. In germline, CDR1 is MDHEN, CDR2 SYDVKM. The junction had 2 bases not matched to a gene; V was cut back by 2 bases and J by 7 bases. As DNA, the CDR3 is TGTGCCAGCAGTTTAGGACTAGCGGGAGTTGAGCAGTACTTC. As protein: CASSLGLAGVEQYF.

The rearrangement links TRBV9 to TRBJ2-5; TRBD1 is a possible D gene (6 bases). CDR3 size: 14 residues. V dropped 4 bases and J dropped 1 base, with 11 bases sitting between them. The germline V gene encodes CDR1 SGDLS and CDR2 YYNGEE. This CDR3 reads CASSLIGGQETQYF. The CDR3 DNA reads TGTGCCAGCAGCTTGATAGGGGGCCAAGAGACCCAGTACTTC.

The chain is built from TRBV5-1 and TRBJ2-1; D gene ambiguous. Trimming shortened V by 6 bases and J by 0 bases, and 10 bases separated the two germline ends. The CDR3 contains 14 residues. The germline CDR1 and CDR2 sequences are SGHRS and YFSETQ. The CDR3 DNA reads TGCGCCAGCAAGGTGGGCAGCTCCTACAATGAGCAGTTCTTC. The encoded protein is CASKVGSSYNEQFF.

The CDR3 loop reads CATSRSGKGDTQYF. Here the CDR3 DNA reads TGTGCCACCAGCAGATCCGGGAAAGGGGATACGCAGTATTTT. The rearrangement links TRBV15 to TRBJ2-3; D possibly corresponds to TRBD2 (5 bases). The V and J ends lost 2 bases and 6 bases respectively, with 12 bases between them. Germline assignment: CDR1 LNHNV and CDR2 YYDKDF (reference sequence). The CDR3 is made up of 14 amino acids.

This CDR3 reads CASGPGGSYEQYF. CDR3 DNA: TGTGCCAGCGGTCCAGGGGGGTCCTACGAGCAGTACTTC. V gene TRBV2 combines with J gene TRBJ2-7; D perhaps matches TRBD1 (7 bases). Looked up from germline, CDR1 is SNHLY and CDR2 is FYNNEI. The CDR3 is 13 residues long. V lost 8 bases and J lost 1, with 12 bases in between.

The CDR3 region is CASSLQGLADNEQFF. The CDR3 DNA reads TGTGCCAGCAGCCTGCAGGGACTAGCGGACAATGAGCAGTTCTTC. The genes are TRBV11-1 and TRBJ2-1; 11 bases line up with TRBD2. Per the germline V gene, CDR1 is SGHAT and CDR2 is FQDESV (reference sequence). The V gene end was trimmed by 5 bases and the J gene end by 5 bases; junction bases not matched to a gene: 5. The CDR3 is 15 residues long. The whole variable domain, filled in from reference TRBV11-1 and TRBJ2-1, reads EAEVAQSPRYKITEKSQAVAFWCDPISGHATLYWYRQILGQGPELLVQFQDESVVDDSQLPKDRFSAERLKGVDSTLKIQPAELGDSAMYLCASSLQGLADNEQFFGPGTRLTVL.

The chain has TRBV7-2 and TRBJ1-1; perhaps TRBD1 as D (5 bases). Trimming left V 2 bases short and J 4 bases short, with 8 bases between. The germline gives CDR1 SGHTA, CDR2 FQGNSA. This CDR3 is built from 13 residues. The CDR3: CASSLYGGTEAFF. The CDR3 nucleotides read TGTGCCAGCAGCTTATACGGGGGCACTGAAGCTTTCTTT.

V and J are TRBV11-2 and TRBJ2-7; possible D gene TRBD2, 5 bases. The length of the CDR3 is 13 residues. With 3 bases removed from V and 6 bases from J, the gap between germline ends came to 12 bases. Per germline, CDR1 SGHAT and CDR2 FQNNGV. The CDR3 DNA sequence: TGTGCCAGCAGCTTCCTTCCCCGGGGCGAGCAGTACTTC. This sequence encodes CASSFLPRGEQYF.

The chain recombines TRBV27 with TRBJ2-7; weak D call: TRBD2 (7 bases). Germline CDR1 and CDR2: MNHEY and SMNVEV (reference sequence). V lost 2 bases to trimming and J lost 2 bases, with 16 bases between them. The CDR3 is made up of 16 amino acids. The CDR3 region is CASSLTGGLITYEQYF. In DNA, the CDR3 is TGTGCCAGCAGTTTAACGGGGGGCCTGATCACCTACGAGCAGTACTTC.

The chain carries TRBV11-1 and TRBJ2-1; 10 positions agree with TRBD2. CDR3 length: 15 amino acids. The germline V gene has CDR1 SGHAT and CDR2 FQDESV (reference sequence). Trimming at V came to 5 bases and at J to 2 bases, leaving 3 bases not matched to a gene. Here the CDR3 reads CASSVGLAAYNEQFF. Written as DNA, the CDR3 is TGTGCCAGCAGCGTTGGACTAGCGGCCTACAATGAGCAGTTCTTC.

The chain joins TRBV28 to TRBJ1-2; D unclear. The CDR3 is 12 residues long. The germline V and J ends were trimmed by 6 bases and 2 bases, with 7 bases remaining between them. Looked up from germline, CDR1 is MDHEN and CDR2 is SYDVKM. This CDR3 reads CASRGTNYGYTF. In DNA, the CDR3 is TGTGCCAGCAGGGGCACGAACTATGGCTACACCTTC.

The rearrangement joins TRBV5-1 to TRBJ2-1; D ambiguous. With 2 bases removed from V and 10 bases from J, the gap between germline ends came to 10 bases. There are 12 residues in the CDR3. Germline V CDR1 and CDR2: SGHRS, YFSETQ. CDR3 region: CASSLEVGEQFF. The CDR3 DNA sequence: TGCGCCAGCAGCTTAGAGGTCGGGGAGCAGTTCTTC.